The 3 T cell receptor beta chains listed next were all sequenced from one sample in a study of type 1 regulatory T cells. TCRdb analysed the reads with MiXCR anew, one entry per CDR3 protein. The sample carries about 19,000 distinct CDR3 sequences, roughly a tenth recorded once. Material: CD4+ T cells, either the whole sample or a sorted fraction (not recorded which). The receptors originated from a human donor in good health.

This clonotype was picked up many times. The chain has TRBV18 and TRBJ2-7; unclear D gene. Trimming took 1 base from V and 0 from J, leaving 10 bases between them. Per germline, CDR1 KGHSH and CDR2 LQKENI. CDR3 size: 15 residues. CDR3 in amino acids: CASSPLAPSSYEQYF. CDR3 DNA: TGTGCCAGCTCACCACTAGCTCCGAGCTCCTACGAGCAGTACTTC. Based on the CDR3 plus reference TRBV18 and TRBJ2-7, the full variable domain is NAGVMQNPRHLVRRRGQEARLRCSPMKGHSHVYWYRQLPEEGLKFMVYLQKENIIDESGMPKERFSAEFPKEGPSILRIQQVVRGDSAAYFCASSPLAPSSYEQYFGPGTRLTVT.

The rearrangement uses TRBV19 and TRBJ1-2; tentatively, D is TRBD1 (6 bases). V shed 5 bases and J shed 2 bases, with 15 bases lying between them. This CDR3 is 15 amino acids long. From germline, CDR1 is LNHDA and CDR2 SQIVND (reference sequence). The CDR3 sequence is CASSPLRDTNYGYTF. The CDR3 DNA reads TGTGCCAGTAGTCCCCTCCGGGACACCAACTATGGCTACACCTTC. Full variable domain (remainder filled in from reference TRBV19 and TRBJ1-2): DGGITQSPKYLFRKEGQNVTLSCEQNLNHDAMYWYRQDPGQGLRLIYYSQIVNDFQKGDIAEGYSVSREKKESFPLTVTSAQKNPTAFYLCASSPLRDTNYGYTFGSGTRLTVV.

This clonotype was observed at least ten times. The CDR3 coding sequence is TGTGCCATCAGTGGCCAGGGTGAAGCTTTCTTT. The encoded protein is CAISGQGEAFF. This chain joins TRBV10-3 and TRBJ1-1, with D perhaps matching TRBD1 (5 bases). The CDR3 covers 11 residues. Per the germline V gene, CDR1 is ENHRY and CDR2 is SYGVKD. V lost 4 bases and J lost 7, with 7 bases in between.